This T cell receptor (beta chain) was sequenced for a study of blood T cell repertoires in COVID-19. Study-level background: Spain, Italy and the United States supplied samples that represented acute and convalescent COVID-19. Nucleic acid was either cDNA or gDNA, and it came from T cells, B-cell-depleted T cells, or PBMCs.

How the authors handled the data: Quantification of nucleated cells was approximated via reference gene primer amplification. Clones were sequenced by immunoSEQ multiplex PCR, and TCRdb holds only the in-frame ones, with some missing. The V and J calls and clone size were taken over from that table, and D and trimming were inferred from the DNA. This sample has some 200,000 clones, with about 88% found just once. CDR1 SGHTA and CDR2 FQGNSA come from the germline V gene. This CDR3 spans 15 amino acids. V lost 1 base and J 10 bases, leaving 20 bases between the germline ends. Seattle patients were enrolled while actively infected and followed longitudinally.

The V and J genes are TRBV7-2 and TRBJ2-7, with D possibly being TRBD2 (5 bases). Sequencing was done on a sample of peripheral blood. The clonotype comes from a man aged 45-65 years with COVID-19, enrolled during active disease. CDR3 nucleotides: TGTGCCAGCAGCTTAGTATCCCAACCTTCGGGGTCCCAGTACTTC. It translates to CASSLVSQPSGSQYF. Together with reference TRBV7-2 and TRBJ2-7, the CDR3 gives the full variable domain: GAGVSQSPSNKVTEKGKDVELRCDPISGHTALYWYRQSLGQGLEFLIYFQGNSAPDKSGLPSDRFSAERTGGSVSTLTIQRTQQEDSAVYLCASSLVSQPSGSQYFGPGTRLTVT.